These 22 T cell receptor beta chains came from one sample sequenced in a study of blood T cells in healthy people across ages. PCR was performed a second time for about 6 to 12 cycles using a sample-barcoded 5' primer and a J-beta primer mix. TCRdb re-called the 5' RACE reads through MiXCR, storing one row per CDR3 protein. The sample lists over 1.5 million distinct CDR3 sequences, about 50% occurring once. Sequences were obtained from blood. These receptors were taken from a woman between 35 and 50 years old in good health.

This clonotype turned up a few times. The chain is built from TRBV5-1 and TRBJ2-3, with TRBD2 matching 10 bases. The V gene end was trimmed by 3 bases and the J gene end by 5 bases; junction bases not matched to a gene: 9. Germline assignment: CDR1 SGHRS and CDR2 YFSETQ. CDR3 length: 16 residues. The CDR3 protein is CASSSIIAGGRDTQYF. The CDR3, as DNA: TGCGCCAGCAGCTCCATTATAGCGGGGGGAAGAGATACGCAGTATTTT.

This clonotype was counted between two and nine times. The V gene is TRBV4-3, the J gene TRBJ2-7; D unresolved. The CDR3 runs to 13 residues. Deletions cut 1 base from V and 7 bases from J, with 11 bases between. From germline, CDR1 is LGHNA and CDR2 YSLEER. This CDR3 is CASSQVPLTEQYF. In DNA, the CDR3 is TGCGCCAGCAGCCAAGTTCCACTCACAGAGCAGTACTTC.

The rearrangement uses TRBV6-5 and TRBJ1-5; the D gene is possibly TRBD1 (5 bases). Germline CDR1 is MNHEY and CDR2 is SVGAGI. This CDR3 has 13 amino acids. The ends were cut back, 8 bases at V and 4 bases at J, with 12 bases in the middle. This chain's CDR3 is CASWQGSNQPQHF. CDR3 sequence (DNA): TGTGCCAGCTGGCAGGGAAGTAATCAGCCCCAGCATTTT.

There are a few counts of this clonotype. The rearrangement uses TRBV6-2 or TRBV6-3 and TRBJ2-5; 9 bases align to TRBD2. There are 14 residues in the CDR3. The germline V gene encodes CDR1 MNHEY and CDR2 SVGEGT. Trimming removed 6 bases from V and 6 bases from J; junction bases left unmatched: 8. The CDR3 is CASRVAGVGKTQYF. In DNA, the CDR3 is TGTGCCAGCAGGGTAGCGGGGGTCGGAAAGACCCAGTACTTC.

At least ten counts were recorded for this clonotype. The chain employs TRBV7-2 and TRBJ2-7; unclear D gene. V was cut by 5 bases and J by 3 bases, with 11 bases left in between. The germline V gene encodes CDR1 SGHTA and CDR2 FQGNSA. The CDR3 covers 13 residues. The CDR3 coding sequence is TGTGCCAGCAGCCCCCGTGGGGTCTACGAGCAGTACTTC. Translation gives CASSPRGVYEQYF.

On this clonotype: This clone may be a read error of a much larger clone one base away. The chain couples TRBV24-1 to TRBJ2-7; 7 bases match TRBD1. CDR3 length: 16 amino acids. The V gene's germline CDR1 is KGHDR and CDR2 SFDVKD. The V and J ends lost 4 bases and 10 bases, in that order; junction bases with no gene match: 18. In nucleotides, the CDR3 is TGTGCCACCAGTGACCATATACAGGGGCCCCAAGAGGCCCAGTACTTC. This sequence encodes CATSDHIQGPQEAQYF.

The chain is built from TRBV4-2 and TRBJ2-5; a possible D gene is TRBD2 (5 bases). CDR1 and CDR2 from the germline V gene are LGHNA and YNFKEQ. The CDR3 has 15 amino acids. V was clipped by 4 bases and J by 3 bases, with 15 bases between them. CDR3 bases: TGTGCCAGCAGCCTGAATCGACGGGGAGAAGAGACCCAGTACTTC. Amino acid sequence: CASSLNRRGEETQYF.

The CDR3 loop is CASSLLGNDGTEIDGYTF. The CDR3 DNA sequence: TGCGCCAGCAGCTTGTTGGGAAATGACGGGACGGAGATTGATGGCTACACCTTC. V is TRBV5-1 and J is TRBJ1-2; D may be TRBD1 (5 bases). Looked up from germline, CDR1 is SGHRS and CDR2 is YFSETQ. With 1 base removed from V and 6 bases from J, the gap between germline ends came to 25 bases. The CDR3 has 18 amino acids.

CDR3 in amino acids: CASSLPENTGELFF. CDR3 DNA sequence: TGTGCCAGCAGTTTACCAGAGAACACCGGGGAGCTGTTTTTT. The chain carries TRBV28 and TRBJ2-2; D is uncertain. The CDR3 spans 14 residues. V lost 2 bases and J lost 1, with 5 bases in between. Germline assignment: CDR1 MDHEN and CDR2 SYDVKM.

The rearrangement joins TRBV7-3 to TRBJ2-1; D might be TRBD1 (5 bases). CDR3 size: 15 residues. Trimming took 1 base from V and 8 from J, leaving 15 bases between them. Germline CDR1 reads SGHTA; CDR2 reads FQGTGA. The CDR3: CASSLSQGLLHEQFF. CDR3 DNA: TGTGCCAGCAGCTTAAGTCAGGGATTACTCCATGAGCAGTTCTTC.

On this clonotype itself: One base away lies a much larger clone, so this may be a sequencing read error. This chain connects TRBV10-3 to TRBJ2-1; 11 bases fit TRBD2. Unmatched junction bases numbered 9, after V lost 7 bases and J lost 10 bases. Germline V lookup: CDR1 ENHRY, CDR2 SYGVKD. This CDR3 region has 14 residues. CDR3 protein: CAINSGGALEEQFF. The CDR3 DNA is TGTGCCATCAATAGCGGGGGGGCCCTGGAGGAGCAGTTCTTC.

The chain joins TRBV6-5 to TRBJ1-2, with D tentatively TRBD1 (5 bases). CDR1 and CDR2 from the germline V gene are MNHEY and SVGAGI. This CDR3 has 14 amino acids. Trimming cost V 5 bases and J 4 bases, with 14 bases left between them. CDR3 sequence reads: CASSTDGQGYGYTF. The CDR3 coding sequence is TGTGCCAGCAGTACCGACGGGCAGGGCTATGGCTACACCTTC.

J is TRBJ2-4 and V is TRBV6-2 or TRBV6-3, with D perhaps TRBD1 (6 bases). Gene TRBJ2-7 matches the end of the DNA better, so the J call may be wrong. The CDR3 is made up of 17 amino acids. In germline, CDR1 is MNHEY, CDR2 SVGEGT. The CDR3 DNA reads TGTGCCAGCAGTTACCCCAGGACAGCTGCCAGCTCCTACGAGCAGTACTTC. It translates to CASSYPRTAASSYEQYF.

CDR3 sequence: CASRWDRGPNYGYTF. As DNA, the CDR3 is TGTGCCAGCAGATGGGACAGGGGACCTAACTATGGCTACACCTTC. The V gene is TRBV6-5, the J gene TRBJ1-2; the match to TRBD1 covers 10 bases. With 6 bases clipped from V and 0 bases from J, the junction kept 4 bases outside the gene matches. The CDR3 spans 15 residues. Germline V gives CDR1 MNHEY, CDR2 SVGAGI.

The chain combines TRBV28 with TRBJ2-7, with D tentatively TRBD1 (6 bases). CDR3 size: 16 residues. CDR1 MDHEN and CDR2 SYDVKM come from the germline V gene. V shed 3 bases and J shed 4 bases, with 19 bases lying between them. This CDR3 is CASSFSLTGLSYEQYF. The CDR3 DNA reads as TGTGCCAGCAGTTTCTCTTTAACAGGGTTGAGTTACGAGCAGTACTTC. The variable domain in full, completed from reference TRBV28 and TRBJ2-7, reads DVKVTQSSRYLVKRTGEKVFLECVQDMDHENMFWYRQDPGLGLRLIYFSYDVKMKEKGDIPEGYSVSREKKERFSLILESASTNQTSMYLCASSFSLTGLSYEQYFGPGTRLTVT.

The V call is TRBV7-6, the J call TRBJ2-5; no firm D call. The CDR3 has 11 amino acids. V was cut by 8 bases and J by 5 bases, with 9 bases left in between. CDR1 is SGHVS and CDR2 is FNYEAQ in the germline V gene. CDR3 sequence reads: CASLVRETQYF. DNA for the CDR3: TGTGCCAGCCTTGTAAGGGAGACCCAGTACTTC.

The rearrangement links TRBV6-1 to TRBJ1-1; weak D call: TRBD1 (6 bases). V dropped 4 bases and J dropped 0 bases, with 9 bases sitting between them. Germline V gene sequence: CDR1 MNHNS, CDR2 SASEGT. The CDR3 is 14 residues long. CDR3 DNA sequence: TGTGCCAGCAGTGGCGGGACAATGAACACTGAAGCTTTCTTT. Translated, it gives CASSGGTMNTEAFF.

Details on this clonotype: One end of the junction varies from germline; a read error may be responsible. The rearrangement links TRBV6-4 to TRBJ2-1, with 9 bases aligning to TRBD2. CDR1 and CDR2 from the germline V gene are MRHNA and SNTAGT. The CDR3 is 14 amino acids. CDR3 bases: TGTGCCTGCAGTGACGGCGGGGGGGAGGGTGAGCAGTTCTTC. Translated: CACSDGGGEGEQFF.

CDR3 sequence (DNA): TGTGCCACCCGACAGGGCGGACAAGAGACCCAGTACTTC. Translated: CATRQGGQETQYF. This sequence joins TRBV12-3 or TRBV12-4 and TRBJ2-5, with 7 nucleotides matching TRBD1. CDR3 length equals 13 residues. V gave up 10 bases and J gave up 2 bases; unmatched junction bases: 7.

The V call is TRBV9, the J call TRBJ1-2; 10 nucleotides align to TRBD1. CDR1 is SGDLS and CDR2 is YYNGEE in the germline V gene. The CDR3 has 19 residues. Trimming took 0 bases from V and 4 from J; bases not matched to a gene: 15. For the CDR3, the DNA is TGTGCCAGCAGCGTAGCTACGGGGGACAGGGGCCTATTTTCCTATGGCTACACCTTC. Translating it yields CASSVATGDRGLFSYGYTF.

The V call is TRBV20-1, the J call TRBJ1-2; D is perhaps TRBD1 (5 bases). V lost 2 bases to trimming and J lost 2 bases, with 12 bases between them. Germline assignment: CDR1 DFQATT and CDR2 SNEGSKA (reference sequence). There are 14 residues in the CDR3. DNA of the CDR3: TGCAGTGCTAGATTTGAGGGGCGAAACTATGGCTACACCTTC. Residues: CSARFEGRNYGYTF.

The J gene is TRBJ1-5, the V gene TRBV6-6; D may be TRBD1 (6 bases). V was clipped by 7 bases and J by 5 bases, with 18 bases between them. The CDR3 has 15 amino acids. CDR1 and CDR2 from the germline V gene are MNHNY and SVGAGI (reference sequence). CDR3 amino acids: CASTLARGSYQPQHF. For the CDR3, the DNA is TGTGCCAGCACCCTTGCCAGGGGTTCCTATCAGCCCCAGCATTTT.